A selection of T cell receptor beta chains follows, all from one sample in a study of T cell repertoires in aging, cancer and after chemotherapy. TCRdb passed the multiplex PCR reads through MiXCR, listing each CDR3 protein once. This table has about 13,000 distinct CDR3 sequences, 26% appearing once. Sequencing input: blood. The origin of the receptors is a human donor in good health. CDR3s include the opening cysteine and the closing phenylalanine or tryptophan. A D gene is named only where the DNA matches it firmly. Size tells how often a clone was seen (once, few, many) or the class of an expanded clone, and some rows leave it out.

-	-	TRBV28	TRBJ1-2	CASSIGQGSDYGYTF	TGTGCCAGCAGTATAGGGCAGGGTAGTGACTATGGCTACACCTTC
-	TRBD1	TRBV5-1	TRBJ2-3	CASSTGQGTDTQYF	TGCGCCAGCAGCACAGGACAGGGGACAGATACGCAGTATTTT
medium-sized	-	TRBV20-1	TRBJ2-6	CSASGQGIPGANVLTF	TGCAGTGCTAGTGGGCAGGGGATCCCTGGGGCCAACGTCCTGACTTTC
few	-	TRBV12-3/TRBV12-4	TRBJ1-1	CASSLLRAAVSMNTEAFF	TGTGCCAGCAGTTTATTGAGGGCAGCAGTTTCTATGAACACTGAAGCTTTCTTT
-	-	TRBV7-9	TRBJ1-6	CASSLGGRLNSPLHF	TGTGCCAGCAGCCTCGGGGGGAGACTCAATTCACCCCTCCACTTT
-	TRBD1	TRBV6-1	TRBJ2-5	CASSGGQGETQYF	TGTGCCAGCAGTGGCGGACAGGGTGAGACCCAGTACTTC
-	-	TRBV19	TRBJ2-1	CASSIDDRSSYNEQFF	TGTGCCAGTAGTATAGATGACAGGAGCTCCTACAATGAGCAGTTCTTC
medium-sized	TRBD1	TRBV19	TRBJ1-1	CASSIGGTGFEAFF	TGTGCCAGTAGTATAGGCGGGACAGGGTTTGAAGCTTTCTTT
few	-	TRBV14	TRBJ1-6	CASSSRSSYNSPLHF	TGTGCCAGCAGCTCAAGGAGCTCCTATAATTCACCCCTCCACTTT
few	TRBD1	TRBV20-1	TRBJ1-5	CSAGGQGAHNQPQHF	TGCAGTGCCGGAGGACAGGGGGCTCACAATCAGCCCCAGCATTTT
-	TRBD1	TRBV28	TRBJ2-3	CASSLGSQGVSTDTQYF	TGTGCCAGCAGTTTAGGGTCACAGGGGGTTAGCACAGATACGCAGTATTTT
few	-	TRBV5-1	TRBJ1-6	CASSLEQGTNSPLHF	TGCGCCAGCAGCTTGGAGCAGGGAACGAATTCACCCCTCCACTTT
-	-	TRBV18	TRBJ2-1	CASSRRVWSSYNEQFF	TGTGCCAGCTCTCGGAGGGTATGGAGCTCCTACAATGAGCAGTTCTTC
few	TRBD1	TRBV6-1	TRBJ1-5	CASGDRTGQPQHF	TGTGCCAGCGGAGACAGGACAGGTCAGCCCCAGCATTTT
few	TRBD2	TRBV19	TRBJ2-3	CASTEEGTSRTDTQYF	TGTGCCAGTACCGAAGAAGGGACTAGCCGAACAGATACGCAGTATTTT
few	TRBD1	TRBV5-1	TRBJ1-2	CASSSGTGGAYGYTF	TGCGCCAGCAGCTCCGGGACAGGGGGCGCCTATGGCTACACCTTC
medium-sized	TRBD2	TRBV7-2	TRBJ2-1	CASSVASGAGYNEQFF	TGTGCCAGCAGCGTAGCTAGCGGGGCTGGGTACAATGAGCAGTTCTTC
few	TRBD1	TRBV28	TRBJ2-5	CASHSKRDRGRETQYF	TGTGCCAGTCATTCAAAACGGGACAGGGGGAGAGAGACCCAGTACTTC
medium-sized	-	TRBV7-6	TRBJ2-7	CASSTPGHNYEQYF	TGTGCCAGCAGCACTCCGGGACACAACTACGAGCAGTACTTC
-	-	TRBV5-5	TRBJ2-2	CASSRTANTGELFF	TGTGCCAGCAGCCGGACAGCGAACACCGGGGAGCTGTTTTTT
-	TRBD1	TRBV5-1	TRBJ1-1	CASSLGDSMNTEAFF	TGCGCCAGCAGCTTGGGGGACAGTATGAACACTGAAGCTTTCTTT
few	-	TRBV27	TRBJ1-1	CASSLSPNTEAFF	TGTGCCAGCAGTTTATCCCCGAACACTGAAGCTTTCTTT
-	TRBD2	TRBV6-5	TRBJ2-3	CASSHMTSGGEDTQYF	TGTGCCAGCAGTCACATGACTAGCGGGGGGGAGGATACGCAGTATTTT
-	TRBD1	TRBV4-1	TRBJ1-6	CASSQAGQDYSPLHF	TGCGCCAGCAGCCAAGCTGGACAGGACTATTCACCCCTCCACTTT
-	TRBD1	TRBV18	TRBJ2-7	CASATSGGTYEQYF	TGTGCCAGCGCAACTTCAGGGGGAACCTACGAGCAGTACTTC
-	TRBD1	TRBV28	TRBJ1-6	CASRAPGQYRLPLHF	TGTGCCAGCAGGGCTCCGGGACAGTATCGATTACCCCTCCACTTT
few	-	TRBV20-1	TRBJ2-2	CSFPGPNTGELFF	TGCAGTTTCCCCGGGCCTAACACCGGGGAGCTGTTTTTT
medium-sized	-	TRBV11-2	TRBJ2-6	CASSPYSGANVLTF	TGTGCCAGCAGCCCATACAGCGGGGCCAACGTCCTGACTTTC
few	-	TRBV7-2	TRBJ1-4	CASSLVSRQANEKLFF	TGTGCCAGCAGCTTAGTAAGCCGGCAGGCTAATGAAAAACTGTTTTTT
-	TRBD2	TRBV6-4	TRBJ2-7	CASSGLAGNYEQYF	TGTGCCAGCAGCGGACTAGCGGGGAACTACGAGCAGTACTTC
-	TRBD1	TRBV27	TRBJ2-2	CATMKTGGSGELFF	TGTGCCACCATGAAGACAGGGGGCAGCGGGGAGCTGTTTTTT
-	-	TRBV6-5	TRBJ1-5	CASSYSAGAGNQPQHF	TGTGCCAGCAGTTACTCGGCGGGGGCAGGAAATCAGCCCCAGCATTTT
-	-	TRBV6-5	TRBJ1-5	CASSLNSNQPQHF	TGTGCCAGCAGTCTAAATAGCAATCAGCCCCAGCATTTT
-	TRBD2	TRBV9	TRBJ2-3	CASSVGSGGVGTDTQYF	TGTGCCAGCAGCGTAGGTAGCGGGGGGGTCGGCACAGATACGCAGTATTTT
medium-sized	-	TRBV29-1	TRBJ1-2	CSVGWSTDYGYTF	TGCAGCGTTGGATGGTCGACGGACTATGGCTACACCTTC
-	TRBD1	TRBV6-5	TRBJ1-2	CASSYSGTGVYGYTF	TGTGCCAGCAGTTACTCGGGGACAGGAGTCTATGGCTACACCTTC
-	-	TRBV28	TRBJ2-3	CASSFGVTDTQYF	TGTGCCAGCAGTTTCGGGGTCACAGATACGCAGTATTTT
-	-	TRBV12-3/TRBV12-4	TRBJ2-7	CASSFDGGSYEQYF	TGTGCCAGCAGTTTCGACGGGGGCTCCTACGAGCAGTACTTC
few	TRBD1	TRBV6-5	TRBJ2-4	CASSPRTGVNIQYF	TGTGCCAGCAGTCCACGGACAGGGGTAAACATTCAGTACTTC
few	TRBD1	TRBV4-3	TRBJ2-3	CASSQGAASTDTQYF	TGTGCCAGCAGCCAGGGGGCGGCTAGCACAGATACGCAGTATTTT
-	TRBD1	TRBV5-1	TRBJ1-6	CASSPGQGQNSPLHF	TGCGCCAGCAGCCCCGGACAGGGGCAGAATTCACCCCTCCACTTT
few	-	TRBV20-1	TRBJ2-3	CSATAEGRGPDTQYF	TGCAGTGCTACCGCAGAGGGTAGAGGGCCAGATACGCAGTATTTT
-	-	TRBV27	TRBJ1-5	CASRNEYSNQPQHF	TGTGCCAGCAGGAATGAATATAGCAATCAGCCCCAGCATTTT
-	-	TRBV5-1	TRBJ1-3	CASSLVGPSGNTIYF	TGCGCCAGCAGCTTGGTTGGACCTTCTGGAAACACCATATATTTT
medium-sized	-	TRBV29-1	TRBJ2-6	CSVAPPYTGTGANVLTF	TGCAGCGTTGCCCCTCCTTATACAGGGACTGGGGCCAACGTCCTGACTTTC
medium-sized	-	TRBV19	TRBJ1-1	CASSTGNTEAFF	TGTGCCAGTAGTACAGGGAACACTGAAGCTTTCTTT
few	-	TRBV7-2	TRBJ1-1	CASSLTLGDTEAFF	TGTGCCAGCAGTTTGACTCTTGGGGACACTGAAGCTTTCTTT
-	TRBD1	TRBV5-1	TRBJ1-6	CASTLAPGTANSPLHF	TGCGCCAGCACCCTTGCCCCTGGGACAGCTAATTCACCCCTCCACTTT
-	-	TRBV28	TRBJ1-1	CASSLSHRLGTEAFF	TGTGCCAGCAGTTTAAGTCACCGACTGGGGACTGAAGCTTTCTTT
few	TRBD1	TRBV5-1	TRBJ2-6	CASSTGQGAISGANVLTF	TGTGCCAGCAGCACGGGACAGGGGGCGATCTCTGGGGCCAACGTCCTGACTTTC
medium-sized	TRBD1	TRBV6-5	TRBJ2-1	CASSSPGTGNNEQFF	TGTGCCAGCAGTTCACCCGGGACAGGGAACAATGAGCAGTTCTTC
-	-	TRBV6-1	TRBJ1-5	CASSGRGGNQPQHF	TGTGCCAGCAGTGGCAGGGGTGGCAATCAGCCCCAGCATTTT
-	-	TRBV6-4	TRBJ1-1	CASSDFRQRNTEAFF	TGTGCCAGCAGTGACTTTAGGCAGAGGAACACTGAAGCTTTCTTT
-	-	TRBV6-5	TRBJ2-7	CASSYQYSYEQYF	TGTGCCAGCAGTTATCAATACTCCTACGAGCAGTACTTC